This passage covers 30 T cell receptor beta chains from one sample sequenced in a study of T-cell memory formation after mild COVID-19. Each CDR3 protein gets one entry after TCRdb re-called the 5' RACE reads with MiXCR. The sample has 350,000 or so distinct CDR3 sequences, more than 20% seen once. Sequenced material: PBMCs or a T cell subset sorted from them (not recorded which). Receptors were obtained from a man between 18 and 29 years old who had mild COVID-19 (a few samples of this study predate the infection). Cell type and time point are not known.

The chain recombines TRBV5-1 with TRBJ2-3; perhaps TRBD2 as D (6 bases). The CDR3 has 15 amino acids. Germline values: CDR1 SGHRS, CDR2 YFSETQ. The V gene lost 5 bases and the J gene lost 0 bases, with 13 bases spanning the gap. This CDR3 is CASRRGDPSTDTQYF. As DNA, the CDR3 is TGCGCCAGCAGGCGCGGGGACCCTAGCACAGATACGCAGTATTTT. The full variable domain, in which reference TRBV5-1 and TRBJ2-3 provide the parts outside the CDR3, is KAGVTQTPRYLIKTRGQQVTLSCSPISGHRSVSWYQQTPGQGLQFLFEYFSETQRNKGNFPGRFSGRQFSNSRSEMNVSTLELGDSALYLCASRRGDPSTDTQYFGPGTRLTVL.

The chain combines TRBV28 with TRBJ1-1; D ambiguous. This CDR3 comprises 14 residues. Germline CDR1 MDHEN, CDR2 SYDVKM. The ends were cut back, 3 bases at V and 1 base at J, with 9 bases in the middle. The chain's CDR3 is CASSFLTTNTEAFF. CDR3 sequence (DNA): TGTGCCAGCAGTTTTCTTACCACGAACACTGAAGCTTTCTTT.

This clonotype has just a few counts. The J gene is TRBJ2-5, the V gene TRBV12-5, with 7 bases identical to TRBD1. Germline V gives CDR1 LGHNT, CDR2 FRNRAP. Unmatched junction bases numbered 2, after V lost 2 bases and J lost 5 bases. This CDR3 spans 13 amino acids. The CDR3 DNA reads TGTGCTAGTGGTTTGACAGGGGAGGAGACCCAGTACTTC. This gives the protein CASGLTGEETQYF.

The J gene is TRBJ2-3, the V gene TRBV15; unclear D gene. The V end lost 8 bases, the J end lost 5 bases, and 14 bases lay between the germline ends. Germline CDR1 reads LNHNV; CDR2 reads YYDKDF (reference sequence). The CDR3 runs 13 residues. CDR3: CATGRAAQDTQYF. Here the CDR3 DNA reads TGTGCCACCGGAAGGGCTGCCCAAGATACGCAGTATTTT.

A few counts support this clonotype. The chain employs TRBV20-1 and TRBJ1-2; no firm D call. The CDR3 contains 12 residues. CDR1 and CDR2 from the germline V gene are DFQATT and SNEGSKA (reference sequence). V was trimmed by 1 base and J by 8 bases, leaving 11 bases between them. CDR3 nucleotide sequence: TGCAGTGCTAGAGTTTGGGGATACGGCTACACCTTC. Translated, it gives CSARVWGYGYTF.

V is TRBV5-6 and J is TRBJ2-4; D might be TRBD2 (5 bases). Deletions cut 0 bases from V and 8 bases from J, with 15 bases between. This CDR3 contains 15 residues. CDR1 is SGHDT and CDR2 is YYEEEE in the germline V gene. This chain's CDR3 is CASSLVSVSQDIQYF. The CDR3 DNA reads TGTGCCAGCAGCTTGGTTAGCGTTAGCCAAGACATTCAGTACTTC.

The rearrangement uses TRBV10-3 and TRBJ1-6; possibly TRBD1 for D (5 bases). Germline values: CDR1 ENHRY, CDR2 SYGVKD. The CDR3 has 14 residues. Trimming shortened V by 3 bases and J by 7 bases, and 10 bases separated the two germline ends. CDR3 in DNA: TGTGCCATCAGTGACAGGGCAGGCAATTCACCCCTCCACTTT. It specifies CAISDRAGNSPLHF.

This clonotype showed up just a few times. V usage is TRBV24-1 and J usage is TRBJ2-3; D is undetermined. The CDR3 has 15 amino acids. Trimming took 1 base from V and 2 from J, leaving 9 bases between them. Germline V gene lookup returns CDR1 KGHDR and CDR2 SFDVKD. The CDR3 nucleotides are TGTGCCACCAGTGATTTTGGCAGCATCACAGATACGCAGTATTTT. Its protein is CATSDFGSITDTQYF.

The chain employs TRBV5-6 and TRBJ1-2, with D perhaps TRBD1 (5 bases). The CDR3 extends over 14 amino acids. V shed 2 bases and J shed 8 bases, with 16 bases lying between them. Germline lookup yields CDR1 SGHDT and CDR2 YYEEEE. The CDR3 reads CASSLGAGRVGYTF. CDR3 in DNA: TGTGCCAGCAGCTTAGGAGCAGGGAGGGTCGGCTACACCTTC.

The sample holds a few counts of this clonotype. J is TRBJ1-1 and V is TRBV6-5; D remains unclear. CDR3 length: 17 residues. With 0 bases removed from V and 0 bases from J, the gap between germline ends came to 14 bases. CDR1 is MNHEY and CDR2 is SVGAGI in the germline V gene. CDR3 nucleotide sequence: TGTGCCAGCAGTTACTCCTCGGCAGGCGATATGAACACTGAAGCTTTCTTT. This sequence encodes CASSYSSAGDMNTEAFF.

This clonotype was found once. The J gene is TRBJ2-5, the V gene TRBV25-1; D call uncertain. Trimming took 5 bases from V and 4 from J, leaving 11 bases between them. The CDR3 totals 13 residues. Looked up from germline, CDR1 is MGHDK and CDR2 is SYGVNS. The CDR3 DNA reads as TGTGCCAGCAGTACCGGCCCCGGAGAGACCCAGTACTTC. Protein product: CASSTGPGETQYF. Full variable domain (remainder filled in from reference TRBV25-1 and TRBJ2-5): EADIYQTPRYLVIGTGKKITLECSQTMGHDKMYWYQQDPGMELHLIHYSYGVNSTEKGDLSSESTVSRIRTEHFPLTLESARPSHTSQYLCASSTGPGETQYFGPGTRLLVL.

The chain is built from TRBV7-2 and TRBJ1-1; D unresolved. CDR1 SGHTA and CDR2 FQGNSA come from the germline V gene. The V end lost 7 bases, the J end lost 1 base, and 13 bases lay between the germline ends. The CDR3 is 14 residues long. CDR3 nucleotides: TGTGCCAGCACCCCGAGCCCAGGGAACACTGAAGCTTTCTTT. It specifies CASTPSPGNTEAFF.

A few counts support this clonotype. This chain links TRBV3-1 with TRBJ2-2; 10 bases are a match to TRBD2. The V gene's germline CDR1 is LGHDT and CDR2 YNNKEL (reference sequence). This CDR3 has 16 amino acids. V shed 3 bases, J shed 6 bases, and the junction held 7 bases outside the gene matches. The CDR3 loop reads CASSHLAGAQAGELFF. CDR3 DNA: TGTGCCAGCAGCCATCTAGCGGGGGCGCAAGCCGGGGAGCTGTTTTTT.

This clonotype occurred a few times. The chain employs TRBV5-1 and TRBJ2-1; TRBD1 agrees at 7 bases. CDR1 is SGHRS, CDR2 YFSETQ, per germline. This CDR3 has 13 residues. V lost 0 bases, J lost 8 bases, and 2 bases stayed unmatched. In DNA form, the CDR3 reads TGCGCCAGCAGCTTGGAACAGGGGCATGAGCAGTTCTTC. Protein product: CASSLEQGHEQFF.

This rearrangement joins TRBV7-9 to TRBJ1-2; a weak D match, TRBD1 (6 bases). The V gene's germline CDR1 is SEHNR and CDR2 FQNEAQ (reference sequence). The CDR3 is 15 residues long. The germline V and J ends were trimmed by 5 bases and 8 bases, with 21 bases remaining between them. CDR3 DNA: TGTGCCAGCAGCCAGGGGTGGGGGCCCCTTGGAGGCTACACCTTC. It translates to CASSQGWGPLGGYTF. The whole variable domain, remainder taken from reference TRBV7-9 and TRBJ1-2, is DTGVSQNPRHKITKRGQNVTFRCDPISEHNRLYWYRQTLGQGPEFLTYFQNEAQLEKSRLLSDRFSAERPKGSFSTLEIQRTEQGDSAMYLCASSQGWGPLGGYTFGSGTRLTVV.

This chain connects TRBV6-5 to TRBJ1-2; maybe TRBD1 (6 bases). V was shortened by 0 bases and J by 3 bases, with 14 bases between the two germline ends. The CDR3 totals 16 residues. The germline V gene has CDR1 MNHEY and CDR2 SVGAGI. CDR3 protein: CASSYSGRGPDYGYTF. The CDR3 nucleotides read TGTGCCAGCAGTTACTCAGGCAGGGGCCCTGACTATGGCTACACCTTC.

This clonotype was recorded at least ten times. This sequence joins TRBV12-3 or TRBV12-4 and TRBJ2-5; D perhaps matches TRBD2 (5 bases). Trimming took off 8 bases at V and 2 bases at J, with 12 bases between the two ends. CDR3 size: 13 residues. The CDR3 reads CASSKTGQETQYF. The CDR3 nucleotides are TGTGCCAGCTCAAAAACGGGGCAAGAGACCCAGTACTTC.

This clonotype was counted a few times. The rearrangement uses TRBV5-1 and TRBJ1-4, with D maybe TRBD1 (5 bases). This CDR3 has 15 amino acids. CDR1 is SGHRS and CDR2 is YFSETQ in the germline V gene. The V and J ends lost 0 bases and 5 bases respectively, with 11 bases between them. The CDR3 region is CASSLGEAGNEKLFF. For the CDR3, the DNA is TGCGCCAGCAGCTTGGGTGAGGCAGGGAATGAAAAACTGTTTTTT.

The chain uses TRBV3-1 and TRBJ1-2; unclear D gene. The germline CDR1 and CDR2 sequences are LGHDT and YNNKEL (reference sequence). CDR3 length equals 13 residues. Trimming left V 2 bases short and J 8 bases short, with 12 bases between. The CDR3 coding sequence is TGTGCCAGCAGCCAAAACTATGTCGGCGGCTACACCTTC. Protein: CASSQNYVGGYTF. The full variable domain, completed using reference TRBV3-1 and TRBJ1-2, is DTAVSQTPKYLVTQMGNDKSIKCEQNLGHDTMYWYKQDSKKFLKIMFSYNNKELIINETVPNRFSPKSPDKAHLNLHINSLELGDSAVYFCASSQNYVGGYTFGSGTRLTVV.

This clonotype was detected many times. This chain connects TRBV7-3 to TRBJ2-1, with D uncertain. Germline assignment: CDR1 SGHTA and CDR2 FQGTGA. V was pared by 5 bases and J by 3 bases, with 8 bases between. The CDR3 totals 13 residues. CDR3 DNA sequence: TGTGCCAGCAGCCCCTCAGACTACAATGAGCAGTTCTTC. It encodes CASSPSDYNEQFF.

The chain carries TRBV7-7 and TRBJ2-5, with D perhaps being TRBD1 or TRBD2 (6 bases each). The CDR3 length is 14 residues. Looked up from germline, CDR1 is SSHAT and CDR2 is FNYEAQ (reference sequence). Trimming stripped 2 bases from V and 5 bases from J, with 12 bases between. In DNA form, the CDR3 reads TGTGCCAGCAGCTTATTGGGGGGCCAGGAGACCCAGTACTTC. This encodes CASSLLGGQETQYF. Looking up the rest from reference TRBV7-7 and TRBJ2-5 gives the full variable domain: GAGVSQSPRYKVTKRGQDVTLRCDPISSHATLYWYQQALGQGPEFLTYFNYEAQPDKSGLPSDRFSAERPEGSISTLTIQRTEQRDSAMYRCASSLLGGQETQYFGPGTRLLVL.

The gene calls are TRBV12-3 or TRBV12-4 and TRBJ1-1; D gene uncertain. Trimming removed 8 bases from V and 0 bases from J, with 13 bases in between. CDR3 length: 14 residues. CDR3 nucleotide sequence: TGTGCCAGCGGAAGAAGAGACCTGAACACTGAAGCTTTCTTT. Amino acid sequence: CASGRRDLNTEAFF.

The V and J genes are TRBV7-2 and TRBJ1-6, with D possibly TRBD1 on 6 matching bases. Trimming left V 3 bases short and J 2 bases short, with 11 bases between. This CDR3 has 16 amino acids. Germline loops: CDR1 SGHTA, CDR2 FQGNSA. CDR3 sequence: CASSLDRITYNSPLHF. In DNA form, the CDR3 reads TGTGCCAGCAGCTTGGACAGAATCACCTATAATTCACCCCTCCACTTT.

The chain links TRBV5-1 to TRBJ1-5, with a weak D call TRBD1 (6 bases). Per germline, CDR1 SGHRS and CDR2 YFSETQ. CDR3 length equals 14 residues. Trimming pared 0 bases from V and 7 bases from J, leaving 11 bases between. The CDR3 here is CASSLDRAGQPQHF. CDR3 nucleotides: TGCGCCAGCAGCTTGGACAGGGCAGGGCAGCCCCAGCATTTT.

The chain uses TRBV6-5 and TRBJ2-7; no clear D. Germline loops: CDR1 MNHEY, CDR2 SVGAGI. Trimming stripped 6 bases from V and 2 bases from J, with 14 bases between. This CDR3 spans 14 amino acids. CDR3 sequence: CASSLGRLAYEQYF. CDR3 bases: TGTGCCAGCAGCCTTGGACGGCTAGCCTACGAGCAGTACTTC.

The chain links TRBV2 to TRBJ2-3; the D gene is possibly TRBD2 (6 bases). This CDR3 comprises 14 residues. CDR1 and CDR2 from the germline V gene are SNHLY and FYNNEI. Trimming pared 10 bases from V and 3 bases from J, leaving 17 bases between. DNA of the CDR3: TGTGCCACCGAGAGTACTAGCACGACAGATACGCAGTATTTT. Translated, it gives CATESTSTTDTQYF.

This clonotype was picked up a small number of times. The chain combines TRBV5-1 with TRBJ2-7; D not certain. This CDR3 has 14 amino acids. Per germline, CDR1 SGHRS and CDR2 YFSETQ. Trimming took off 4 bases at V and 2 bases at J, with 13 bases between the two ends. CDR3 sequence reads: CASSLDGRPYEQYF. DNA of the CDR3: TGCGCCAGCAGCCTGGACGGGCGGCCCTACGAGCAGTACTTC. Combining the CDR3 with reference TRBV5-1 and TRBJ2-7 gives the whole variable domain KAGVTQTPRYLIKTRGQQVTLSCSPISGHRSVSWYQQTPGQGLQFLFEYFSETQRNKGNFPGRFSGRQFSNSRSEMNVSTLELGDSALYLCASSLDGRPYEQYFGPGTRLTVT.

The chain links TRBV5-1 to TRBJ2-1, with TRBD2 identical over 9 bases. V lost 2 bases to trimming and J lost 6 bases; unmatched junction nucleotides: 9. CDR1 is SGHRS, CDR2 YFSETQ, per germline. CDR3 length: 16 residues. In DNA, the CDR3 is TGCGCCAGCAGCTTCATTACTAGCGGGCGAGGCAATGAGCAGTTCTTC. Protein: CASSFITSGRGNEQFF.

This clonotype was observed a single time. Being one base from a much bigger clone, this may be a read error. This rearrangement joins TRBV4-1 to TRBJ2-6; 7 bases align to TRBD2. The CDR3 runs to 17 residues. The germline gives CDR1 MGHRA, CDR2 YSYEKL. The CDR3 DNA follows: TGCGACAGCAGCCGGGCGGGGGTAATCACTGGGGCCAACGTCCTGACTTTC. This encodes CDSSRAGVITGANVLTF.

The V and J genes are TRBV4-3 and TRBJ2-1; 7 nucleotides align to TRBD2. The germline CDR1 and CDR2 sequences are LGHNA and YSLEER. The length of the CDR3 is 19 residues. Germline trimming cut 1 base from V and 0 bases from J; bases unmatched to any gene: 12. The CDR3 is CASSQAKTGGPYSYNEQFF. The CDR3 nucleotides read TGCGCCAGCAGCCAAGCGAAGACGGGGGGTCCCTACTCCTACAATGAGCAGTTCTTC.